What follows are 8 T cell receptor beta chains derived from one specimen sequenced in a study of blood T cell repertoires in COVID-19. The table came from immunoSEQ multiplex PCR; TCRdb's copy has only in-frame clones and leaves some out. Among under 150,000 clones listed, around 77% were seen once. The sequenced sample was peripheral blood. The receptors were gathered from a man aged 45-65 years with active or convalescent COVID-19.

The J gene is TRBJ2-1, the V gene TRBV13; TRBD2 matches at 14 bases. The length of the CDR3 is 17 residues. V trimming: 6 bases; J trimming: 3 bases; junction bases outside the gene matches: 7. Germline lookup yields CDR1 PRHDT and CDR2 FYEKMQ (reference sequence). This CDR3 reads CASRGTSGRSHYNEQFF. CDR3 nucleotides: TGTGCCAGCAGGGGGACTAGCGGGAGATCCCACTACAATGAGCAGTTCTTC. Full variable domain (remainder filled in from reference TRBV13 and TRBJ2-1): AAGVIQSPRHLIKEKRETATLKCYPIPRHDTVYWYQQGPGQDPQFLISFYEKMQSDKGSIPDRFSAQQFSDYHSELNMSSLELGDSALYFCASRGTSGRSHYNEQFFGPGTRLTVL.

CDR3 amino acids: CASSRGQTNYGYTF. CDR3 DNA: TGTGCCAGCAGCCGGGGACAGACTAACTATGGCTACACCTTC. The rearrangement joins TRBV5-4 to TRBJ1-2; TRBD1 matches 7 bases. The junction had 3 bases not matched to a gene; V was cut back by 4 bases and J by 0 bases. Germline CDR1 reads SGHNT; CDR2 reads YYREEE (reference sequence). This CDR3 spans 14 amino acids.

The chain carries TRBV19 and TRBJ2-2; weak D call: TRBD2 (5 bases). Deletions cut 5 bases from V and 5 bases from J, with 21 bases between. This CDR3 has 17 residues. Germline values: CDR1 LNHDA, CDR2 SQIVND (reference sequence). CDR3 region: CASSYGLPNRWTGELFF. The CDR3 DNA reads as TGTGCCAGTAGTTATGGACTGCCCAACCGTTGGACCGGGGAGCTGTTTTTT.

This chain uses TRBV28 with TRBJ1-2; 7 positions agree with TRBD1. There are 16 residues in the CDR3. V lost 4 bases, J lost 1 base, and 9 bases stayed unmatched. The germline gives CDR1 MDHEN, CDR2 SYDVKM. The chain's CDR3 is CASSYLGQPFNYGYTF. Written as DNA, the CDR3 is TGTGCCAGCAGTTACCTGGGACAGCCCTTTAACTATGGCTACACCTTC.

The chain uses TRBV28 and TRBJ1-1; D is ambiguous. Germline lookup yields CDR1 MDHEN and CDR2 SYDVKM. CDR3 size: 16 residues. The germline V and J ends were trimmed by 6 bases and 0 bases, with 17 bases remaining between them. As DNA, the CDR3 is TGTGCCAGCAGCCCCGCAGGCCCGGCCATGAACACTGAAGCTTTCTTT. Translating it yields CASSPAGPAMNTEAFF.

CDR3 protein: CASSLTQGPSSGNTIYF. As DNA, the CDR3 is TGTGCCAGCAGCCTCACACAGGGGCCGAGCTCTGGAAACACCATATATTTT. The chain has TRBV9 and TRBJ1-3; 7 bases map to TRBD1. The junction had 10 bases not matched to a gene; V was cut back by 4 bases and J by 0 bases. Germline V gene sequence: CDR1 SGDLS, CDR2 YYNGEE. The CDR3 contains 17 residues.

The rearrangement links TRBV28 to TRBJ1-4; 10 bases map to TRBD1. Germline values: CDR1 MDHEN, CDR2 SYDVKM. V was pared by 2 bases and J by 8 bases, with 14 bases of the junction left unmatched. This CDR3 has 18 residues. The CDR3 nucleotides are TGTGCCAGCAGTTTAGTAGGGACAGGGGTCGGAAGATACGAAAAACTGTTTTTT. Its translation is CASSLVGTGVGRYEKLFF.

J is TRBJ1-5 and V is TRBV6-6; D gene unclear. Trimming cost V 7 bases and J 6 bases, with 13 bases left between them. This CDR3 comprises 13 residues. Germline V lookup: CDR1 MNHNY, CDR2 SVGAGI (reference sequence). The CDR3 protein is CASTGMVGQPQHF. CDR3 bases: TGTGCCAGCACCGGGATGGTAGGTCAGCCCCAGCATTTT.